This T cell receptor (beta chain) stems from a study of shared clonotypes between healthy human individuals. Study in general: Ranging from 18 to 49 in age, donors were two women and a few men.

Looked up from germline, CDR1 is MDHEN and CDR2 is SYDVKM. This CDR3 contains 13 residues. Trimming took 8 bases from V and 4 from J; bases not matched to a gene: 6. CD4+ cells were split into CD45RA+ naive and CD45RA-negative memory subsets. The data were produced by immunoSEQ multiplex PCR, yet TCRdb's version contains in-frame clones alone and is incomplete. The sample contains approximately 530,000 clones, approximately 94% of which appear only once. The source is a woman aged 30 to 39 in good health. This chain connects TRBV28 to TRBJ1-2; 8 bases align to TRBD1. The sequenced sample consisted of naive CD4+ T cells sorted from blood. Regarding subset: CD45RA+ positively selected. CDR3 in amino acids: CASLRQGTYGYTF. The DNA of the CDR3 is TGTGCCAGCTTGAGACAGGGGACCTATGGCTACACCTTC.